This T cell receptor (beta chain) was sequenced during a study of human CD8 memory T cell subsets (dated by TCRdb to 2020 to 2021). Context from the whole study: TCRbeta repertoires of stem-like (TSTEM), progenitor exhausted-like (TPEX) and effector memory CD8+ T cell subsets were compared to assess their clonal relationships. Over 5 donors each provided TSTEM, TPEX and effector memory subsets, from which TCRbeta repertoires were obtained. What the authors observed across the whole study: Clonotypes were shared with effector memory cells by both stem-like subsets, but only minimal overlap was found between TSTEM and TPEX repertoires, suggesting distinct antigen spectra. Similarly high normalized Shannon-Wiener diversity was shown by TSTEM and TPEX subsets, whereas comparatively lower diversity was seen in effector memory subsets. Based on Chao1 estimates, TSTEM subsets appeared to have greater repertoire diversity than TPEX subsets, which could potentially reflect a broader range of specificities. Only TCRbeta chains were sequenced, and repertoire comparisons rested on several donors tested with paired t-tests and Bonferroni correction.

Concerning this clonotype: Its antigen is unknown.

Stem-like memory CD8+ T cells (TSTEM) were defined as CCR7+ PD-1- TIGIT- cells. Peripheral blood mononuclear cells were isolated from healthy donor buffy coats by density gradient separation. Negative magnetic separation using EasySep or MojoSort CD8+ T cell isolation kits was how the study enriched total CD8+ T cells. For each subset, total RNA was extracted using an RNeasy Mini Kit from duplicate vials of roughly 150,000 sorted CD8+ T cells. PBMCs were used either fresh or after being cryopreserved in fetal bovine serum containing roughly 9.8% DMSO. Fluorescence-activated cell sorting on a FACSAria III was used to sort CD8+ T cell subsets to purity. The sequencing machine was a NextSeq 550. A Human TCR Profiling Kit was used to prepare UMI-labeled 5' RACE TCRbeta libraries. Every TCRbeta library was prepared in parallel with an identical number of PCR cycles. For the original study's pipeline: Each TCRbeta library contained between 3,000 and 18,000 functional CDR3beta clonotypes. UMI extraction and consensus assembly used MIGEC 1.2.9, requiring at least three reads per UMI. In-frame CDR3beta repertoires were extracted with MiXCR 3.0.3. Each sample was downsampled to 42,000 randomly selected UMIs before diversity metrics were calculated in VDJtools 1.2.1. Repertoire overlap metrics D, R and F2 were calculated in VDJtools for the top 3,000 clones of each sample pair. TCRdb reprocessed the reads and provides one entry for every CDR3 protein sequence; no DNA is given. The V and J calls, along with clone size, are taken from TCRdb and not from the paper's own processing. The table kept for this sample lists about 17,000 distinct CDR3 sequences. Jointly, the top ten make up around 5.4% of the sample.

Taken from cysteine to phenylalanine, the CDR3 has 14 residues. DNA is not recorded here. CDR1 and CDR2 (SGHAT, FQNNGV) derive from the germline V gene. The chain uses TRBV11-2 and TRBJ1-2; TCRdb picks TRBD1, but there is no DNA to check that call. The clonotype originates from a human donor in good health. Input material: CD8+ stem-like memory T cells (TSCM and TCM) sorted from PBMCs. This sample's cell subset or site label indicates: stem-like memory CD8 T cells (TSTEM), CCR7+ PD-1- TIGIT-. CDR3 reads: CASSLYTGTDGYTF.